This is a list of T cell receptor beta chains from one sample in a study of human T cells and chemical hapten exposure. TCRdb re-derived calls from the RACE reads in MiXCR, one entry per CDR3 protein. The sample has 70,000 or so distinct CDR3 sequences; around 10% are singletons. Sample: whole blood, taken in connection with sensitization to the hapten diphenylcyclopropenone (DPC). These receptors were collected from a woman in her 50s with alopecia areata. Some clones in this sample may be carry-over from other donors' samples. Each CDR3 is given with its conserved first and last residue. D genes are given only for firm matches. Only part of the rows carry a size: once, few, many, or a class if the clone is expanded.

TRBD1	TRBJ1-6	TRBV2	NA	CASRQGSSTNSPLHF	TGTGCCAGCAGACAGGGGAGTTCGACTAATTCACCCCTCCACTTT
TRBD1	TRBJ2-7	TRBV4-1	few	CASRGQLAYEQYF	TGCGCCAGCAGGGGACAGCTTGCCTACGAGCAGTACTTC
NA	TRBJ1-5	TRBV18	NA	CASSQNGGSNQPQHF	TGTGCCAGCTCCCAAAATGGGGGGAGCAATCAGCCCCAGCATTTT
NA	TRBJ2-3	TRBV28	NA	CASRLRVDTQYF	TGTGCCAGCCGTCTGAGGGTAGATACGCAGTATTTT
NA	TRBJ2-7	TRBV29-1	few	CSVGHGGQEKYF	TGCAGCGTTGGACACGGGGGGCAGGAAAAGTACTTC
TRBD1	TRBJ1-6	TRBV29-1	NA	CSVRTGGANNSPLHF	TGCAGCGTCAGGACAGGGGGCGCAAATAATTCACCCCTCCACTTT
TRBD1	TRBJ1-1	TRBV29-1	NA	CSVGQGRDTEAFF	TGCAGCGTTGGACAGGGTAGGGACACTGAAGCTTTCTTT
TRBD1	TRBJ1-5	TRBV19	many	CATTGDRGYQPQHF	TGTGCCACCACCGGGGACAGGGGGTATCAGCCCCAGCATTTT
TRBD1	TRBJ1-1	TRBV5-1	many	CASSSGPTGQGDKAFF	TGCGCCAGCAGCTCGGGACCGACGGGACAGGGGGACAAAGCTTTCTTT
NA	TRBJ1-2	TRBV11-2	many	CASSLQQGPHGYTF	TGTGCCAGCAGCTTACAACAGGGTCCTCATGGCTACACCTTC
NA	TRBJ2-3	TRBV12-3/TRBV12-4	many	CASSLIGLGEDTQYF	TGTGCCAGCAGTTTAATCGGACTCGGTGAAGATACGCAGTATTTT
NA	TRBJ1-2	TRBV18	many	CASSEGNYGYTF	TGTGCCAGCTCAGAGGGGAACTATGGCTACACCTTC
TRBD2	TRBJ2-7	TRBV6-5	few	CASRPQGLAYEQYF	TGTGCCAGCAGGCCTCAGGGACTAGCTTACGAGCAGTACTTC
NA	TRBJ2-7	TRBV2	many	CASSETWLSSYEQYF	TGTGCCAGCAGTGAAACCTGGTTGAGCTCCTACGAGCAGTACTTC
TRBD1	TRBJ2-3	TRBV10-3	NA	CAFQGAGTDTQYF	TGTGCCTTCCAGGGGGCGGGCACAGATACGCAGTATTTT
NA	TRBJ2-1	TRBV20-1	NA	CSAREDTSSYNEQFF	TGCAGTGCTAGAGAGGACACGAGCTCCTACAATGAGCAGTTCTTC
NA	TRBJ2-7	TRBV6-2/TRBV6-3	NA	CASTDRYEQYF	TGTGCCAGCACCGACCGTTACGAGCAGTACTTC
NA	TRBJ2-3	TRBV29-1	few	CSVGGDGRTDTQYF	TGCAGCGTTGGGGGGGATGGCCGGACAGATACGCAGTATTTT
TRBD1	TRBJ1-2	TRBV2	many	CASSERQGNYGYTF	TGTGCCAGCAGTGAGAGACAGGGGAACTATGGCTACACCTTC
NA	TRBJ2-1	TRBV7-2	NA	CASSLNTGNEQFF	TGTGCCAGCAGCTTGAATACGGGAAATGAGCAGTTCTTC
NA	TRBJ1-4	TRBV28	many	CASSLLREKLFF	TGTGCCAGCAGTTTACTGCGTGAAAAACTGTTTTTT
NA	TRBJ2-3	TRBV29-1	few	CSVGYTDTQYF	TGCAGCGTGGGATACACAGATACGCAGTATTTT
NA	TRBJ2-7	TRBV29-1	NA	CSVGTHSYEQYF	TGCAGCGTTGGGACGCACTCCTACGAGCAGTACTTC
TRBD1	TRBJ1-4	TRBV5-1	once	CASSLGDSNEKLFF	TGCGCCAGCAGCTTGGGGGACAGTAATGAAAAACTGTTTTTT